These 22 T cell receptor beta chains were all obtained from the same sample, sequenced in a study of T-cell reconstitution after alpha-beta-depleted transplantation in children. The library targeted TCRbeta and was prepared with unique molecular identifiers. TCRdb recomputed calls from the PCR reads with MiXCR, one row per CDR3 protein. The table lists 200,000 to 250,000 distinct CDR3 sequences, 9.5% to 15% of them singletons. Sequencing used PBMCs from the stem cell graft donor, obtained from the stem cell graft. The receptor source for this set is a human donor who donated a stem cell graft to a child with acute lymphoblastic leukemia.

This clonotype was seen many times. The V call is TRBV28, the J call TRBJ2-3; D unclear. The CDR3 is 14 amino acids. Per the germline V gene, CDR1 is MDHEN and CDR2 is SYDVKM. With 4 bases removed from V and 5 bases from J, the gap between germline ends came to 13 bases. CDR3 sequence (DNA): TGTGCCAGCAGTTCGAACAGCTTGGGAGATACGCAGTATTTT. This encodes CASSSNSLGDTQYF.

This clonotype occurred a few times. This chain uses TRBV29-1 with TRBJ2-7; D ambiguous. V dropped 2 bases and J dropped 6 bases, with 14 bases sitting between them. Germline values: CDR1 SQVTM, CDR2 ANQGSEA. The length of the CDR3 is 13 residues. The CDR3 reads CSVERSTRGEQYF. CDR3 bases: TGCAGCGTTGAAAGGTCGACCCGCGGCGAGCAGTACTTC.

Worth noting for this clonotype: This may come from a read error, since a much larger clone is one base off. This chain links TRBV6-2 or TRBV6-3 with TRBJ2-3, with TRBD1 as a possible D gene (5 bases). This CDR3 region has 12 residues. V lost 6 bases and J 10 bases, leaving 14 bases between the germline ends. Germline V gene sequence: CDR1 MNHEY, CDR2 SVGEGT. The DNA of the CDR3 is TGTGCCAGCAGGTTGTCCAGGGATCCGCAGTATTTT. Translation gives CASRLSRDPQYF.

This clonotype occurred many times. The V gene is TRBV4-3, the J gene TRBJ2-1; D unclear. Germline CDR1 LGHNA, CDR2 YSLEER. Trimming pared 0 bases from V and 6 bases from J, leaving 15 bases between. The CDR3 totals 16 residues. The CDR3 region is CASSQDRAPSRNEQFF. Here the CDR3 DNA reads TGCGCCAGCAGCCAAGATCGGGCCCCCAGCCGCAATGAGCAGTTCTTC.

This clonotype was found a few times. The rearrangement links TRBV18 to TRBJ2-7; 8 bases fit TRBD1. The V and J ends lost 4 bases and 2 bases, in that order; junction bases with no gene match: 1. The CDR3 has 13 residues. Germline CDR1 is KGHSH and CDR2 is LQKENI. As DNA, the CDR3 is TGTGCCAGCTCACACAGGGGGGCCTACGAGCAGTACTTC. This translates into CASSHRGAYEQYF.

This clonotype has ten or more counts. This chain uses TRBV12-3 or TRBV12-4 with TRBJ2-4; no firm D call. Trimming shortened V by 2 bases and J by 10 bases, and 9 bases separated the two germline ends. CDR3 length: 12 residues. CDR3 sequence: CASSLRALIQYF. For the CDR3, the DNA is TGTGCCAGCAGTTTAAGGGCCCTTATTCAGTACTTC.

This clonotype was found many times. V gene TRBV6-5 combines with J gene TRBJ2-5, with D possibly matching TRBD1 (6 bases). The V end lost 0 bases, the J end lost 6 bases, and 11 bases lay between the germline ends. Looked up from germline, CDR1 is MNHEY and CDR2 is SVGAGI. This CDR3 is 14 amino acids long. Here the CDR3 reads CASSYSAGDKTQYF. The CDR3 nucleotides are TGTGCCAGCAGTTACTCGGCAGGGGACAAGACCCAGTACTTC.

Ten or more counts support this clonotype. In DNA, the CDR3 is TGCAGTGCTAGTCGGGGGCCCGGGGCCAACGTCCTGACTTTC. This sequence encodes CSASRGPGANVLTF. The chain couples TRBV20-1 to TRBJ2-6, with D perhaps assigned TRBD1 or TRBD2 (6 bases each). The CDR3 is made up of 14 amino acids. Germline V gives CDR1 DFQATT, CDR2 SNEGSKA (reference sequence). V was shortened by 3 bases and J by 4 bases, with 10 bases between the two germline ends.

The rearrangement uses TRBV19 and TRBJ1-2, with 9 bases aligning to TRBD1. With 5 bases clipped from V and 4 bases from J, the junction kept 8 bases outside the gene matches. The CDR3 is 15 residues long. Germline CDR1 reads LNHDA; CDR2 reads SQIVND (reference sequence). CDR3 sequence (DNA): TGTGCCAGTAGTGTCCGGGACAGGGAGGCCTATGGCTACACCTTC. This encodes CASSVRDREAYGYTF. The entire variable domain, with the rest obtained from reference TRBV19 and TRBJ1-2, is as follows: DGGITQSPKYLFRKEGQNVTLSCEQNLNHDAMYWYRQDPGQGLRLIYYSQIVNDFQKGDIAEGYSVSREKKESFPLTVTSAQKNPTAFYLCASSVRDREAYGYTFGSGTRLTVV.

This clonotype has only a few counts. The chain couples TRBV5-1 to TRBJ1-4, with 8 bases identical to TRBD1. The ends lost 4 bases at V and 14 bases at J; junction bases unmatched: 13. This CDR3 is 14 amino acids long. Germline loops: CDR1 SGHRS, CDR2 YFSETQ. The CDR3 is CASSAGQGAPGLFF. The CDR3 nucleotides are TGCGCCAGCAGCGCAGGACAGGGCGCCCCTGGGCTGTTTTTT.

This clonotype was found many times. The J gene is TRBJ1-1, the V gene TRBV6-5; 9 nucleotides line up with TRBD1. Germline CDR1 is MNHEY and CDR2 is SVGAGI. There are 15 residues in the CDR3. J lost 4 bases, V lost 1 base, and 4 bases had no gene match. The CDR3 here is CASSYLTGGVTEAFF. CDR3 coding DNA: TGTGCCAGCAGTTACTTGACAGGGGGAGTCACTGAAGCTTTCTTT.

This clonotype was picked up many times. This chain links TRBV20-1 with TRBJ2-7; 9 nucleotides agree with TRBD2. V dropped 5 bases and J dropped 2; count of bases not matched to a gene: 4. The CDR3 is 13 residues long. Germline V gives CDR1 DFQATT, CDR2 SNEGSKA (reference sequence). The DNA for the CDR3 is TGCAGTGCTGTAGCGGGAGACCCCTACGAGCAGTACTTC. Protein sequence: CSAVAGDPYEQYF.

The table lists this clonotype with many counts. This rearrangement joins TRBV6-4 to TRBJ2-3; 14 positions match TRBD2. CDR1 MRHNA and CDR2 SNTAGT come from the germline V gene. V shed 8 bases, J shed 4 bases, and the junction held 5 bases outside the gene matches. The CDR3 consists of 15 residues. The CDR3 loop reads CASQTSGGASDTQYF. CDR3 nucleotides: TGTGCCAGCCAGACTAGCGGGGGGGCCTCAGATACGCAGTATTTT.

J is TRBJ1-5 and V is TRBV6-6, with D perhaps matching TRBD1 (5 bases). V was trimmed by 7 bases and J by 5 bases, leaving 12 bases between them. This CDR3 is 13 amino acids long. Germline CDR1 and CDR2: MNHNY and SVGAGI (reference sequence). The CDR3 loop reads CASNRGVDQPQHF. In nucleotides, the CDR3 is TGTGCCAGCAATCGGGGGGTGGATCAGCCCCAGCATTTT.

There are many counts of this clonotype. CDR3 loop: CSARVTGGGNQPQHF. The CDR3 coding sequence is TGCAGTGCTAGAGTCACAGGCGGAGGAAATCAGCCCCAGCATTTT. The chain recombines TRBV20-1 with TRBJ1-5; the D gene is possibly TRBD1 (5 bases). The CDR3 totals 15 residues. The germline V and J ends were trimmed by 1 base and 4 bases, with 14 bases remaining between them. Germline loops: CDR1 DFQATT, CDR2 SNEGSKA (reference sequence).

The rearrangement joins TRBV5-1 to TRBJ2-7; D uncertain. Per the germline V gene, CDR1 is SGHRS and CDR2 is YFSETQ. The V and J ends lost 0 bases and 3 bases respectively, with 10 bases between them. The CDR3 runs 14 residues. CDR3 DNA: TGCGCCAGCAGCTTGGCCCCGGACCTCTACGAGCAGTACTTC. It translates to CASSLAPDLYEQYF.

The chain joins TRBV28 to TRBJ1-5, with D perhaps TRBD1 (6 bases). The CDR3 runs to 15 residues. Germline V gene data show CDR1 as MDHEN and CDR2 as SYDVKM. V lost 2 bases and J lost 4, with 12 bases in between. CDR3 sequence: CASSLAGTPNQPQHF. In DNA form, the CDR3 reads TGTGCCAGCAGTTTAGCCGGGACACCAAATCAGCCCCAGCATTTT.

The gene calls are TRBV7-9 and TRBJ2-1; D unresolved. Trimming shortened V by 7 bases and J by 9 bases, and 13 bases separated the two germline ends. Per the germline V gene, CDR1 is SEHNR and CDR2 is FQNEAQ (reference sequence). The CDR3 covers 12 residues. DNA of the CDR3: TGTGCCAGCACCCCGGAAGGGTTTGAGCAGTTCTTC. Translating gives CASTPEGFEQFF.

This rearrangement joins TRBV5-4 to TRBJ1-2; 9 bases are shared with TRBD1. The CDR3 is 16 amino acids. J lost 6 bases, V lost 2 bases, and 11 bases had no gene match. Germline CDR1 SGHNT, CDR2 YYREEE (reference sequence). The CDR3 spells CASSFDRGSEVHGYTF. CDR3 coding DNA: TGTGCCAGCAGCTTCGACAGGGGGAGTGAAGTCCATGGCTACACCTTC.

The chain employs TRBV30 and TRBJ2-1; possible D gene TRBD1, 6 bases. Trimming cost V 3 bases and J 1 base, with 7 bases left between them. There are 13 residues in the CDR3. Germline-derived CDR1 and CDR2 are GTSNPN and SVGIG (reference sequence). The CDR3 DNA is TGTGCCTGGAGAGGGGGATCCTACAATGAGCAGTTCTTC. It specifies CAWRGGSYNEQFF.

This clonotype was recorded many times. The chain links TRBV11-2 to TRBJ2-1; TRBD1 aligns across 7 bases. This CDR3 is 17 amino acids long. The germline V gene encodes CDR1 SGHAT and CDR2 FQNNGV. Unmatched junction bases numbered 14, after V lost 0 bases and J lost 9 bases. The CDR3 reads CASSLDWDSGLRGEQFF. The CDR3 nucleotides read TGTGCCAGCAGCTTAGACTGGGACAGCGGATTGAGGGGTGAGCAGTTCTTC.

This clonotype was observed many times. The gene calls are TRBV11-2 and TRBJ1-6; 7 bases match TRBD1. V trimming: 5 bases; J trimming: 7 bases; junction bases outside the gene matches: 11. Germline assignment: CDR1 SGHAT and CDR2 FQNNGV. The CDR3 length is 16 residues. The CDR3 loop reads CASSRLPGQLNSPLHF. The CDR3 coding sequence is TGTGCCAGCAGCCGCCTTCCGGGACAGCTGAATTCACCCCTCCACTTT.